Each of the 5 T cell receptor beta chains below was sequenced from the same sample in a study of cytomegalovirus exposure and HLA in healthy donors. PCR primers comprised 60 Vbeta and 13 Jbeta primers. The protocol was immunoSEQ multiplex PCR, while the TCRdb copy is restricted to in-frame clones and leaves out a portion. The sample holds about 180,000 clones, 79% seen once. The sequencing input was PBMCs. The receptor set was obtained from a woman in her thirties or forties in good health and CMV-seronegative.

The chain uses TRBV19 and TRBJ1-1; D gene unclear. Germline values: CDR1 LNHDA, CDR2 SQIVND (reference sequence). The germline V and J ends were trimmed by 3 bases and 1 base, with 6 bases remaining between them. The CDR3 sequence is 13 residues long. The DNA for the CDR3 is TGTGCCAGTAGTATCGACAAGAACACTGAAGCTTTCTTT. Amino acid sequence: CASSIDKNTEAFF.

V and J are TRBV5-1 and TRBJ2-7; 7 bases line up with TRBD1. The CDR3 is 13 amino acids. The V segment lost 2 bases and the J segment 5 bases; nucleotides outside the gene matches: 4. From germline, CDR1 is SGHRS and CDR2 YFSETQ. The chain's CDR3 is CASSFRQGHEQYF. In nucleotides, the CDR3 is TGCGCCAGCAGCTTTAGACAGGGTCACGAGCAGTACTTC. The full variable domain, in which reference TRBV5-1 and TRBJ2-7 provide the parts outside the CDR3, is KAGVTQTPRYLIKTRGQQVTLSCSPISGHRSVSWYQQTPGQGLQFLFEYFSETQRNKGNFPGRFSGRQFSNSRSEMNVSTLELGDSALYLCASSFRQGHEQYFGPGTRLTVT.

The chain recombines TRBV18 with TRBJ1-3; TRBD1 matches at 8 bases. The CDR3 runs to 17 residues. The V and J ends lost 3 bases and 7 bases, in that order; junction bases with no gene match: 14. CDR1 and CDR2 from the germline V gene are KGHSH and LQKENI. CDR3 bases: TGTGCCAGCTCACCCCAACAGACAGGGGAAGAGGGTAACACCATATATTTT. It yields the protein CASSPQQTGEEGNTIYF. Full variable domain (outside the CDR3, taken from reference TRBV18 and TRBJ1-3): NAGVMQNPRHLVRRRGQEARLRCSPMKGHSHVYWYRQLPEEGLKFMVYLQKENIIDESGMPKERFSAEFPKEGPSILRIQQVVRGDSAAYFCASSPQQTGEEGNTIYFGEGSWLTVV.

The chain links TRBV6-1 to TRBJ1-2; TRBD1 matches at 8 bases. V lost 3 bases, J lost 8 bases, and 11 bases stayed unmatched. This CDR3 contains 15 residues. Germline assignment: CDR1 MNHNS and CDR2 SASEGT. CDR3 nucleotides: TGTGCCAGCAGTGATTGGGGTGACAGGGGACACGGCTACACCTTC. Translated, it gives CASSDWGDRGHGYTF.

The sample holds a few counts of this clone. The rearrangement joins TRBV5-5 to TRBJ1-1, with TRBD1 matching over 8 bases. Per germline, CDR1 SGHKS and CDR2 YYEKEE (reference sequence). Trimming took 4 bases from V and 1 from J; bases not matched to a gene: 6. CDR3 size: 15 residues. This CDR3 is CASSPMTGENTEAFF. DNA of the CDR3: TGTGCCAGCAGCCCTATGACAGGGGAGAACACTGAAGCTTTCTTT.